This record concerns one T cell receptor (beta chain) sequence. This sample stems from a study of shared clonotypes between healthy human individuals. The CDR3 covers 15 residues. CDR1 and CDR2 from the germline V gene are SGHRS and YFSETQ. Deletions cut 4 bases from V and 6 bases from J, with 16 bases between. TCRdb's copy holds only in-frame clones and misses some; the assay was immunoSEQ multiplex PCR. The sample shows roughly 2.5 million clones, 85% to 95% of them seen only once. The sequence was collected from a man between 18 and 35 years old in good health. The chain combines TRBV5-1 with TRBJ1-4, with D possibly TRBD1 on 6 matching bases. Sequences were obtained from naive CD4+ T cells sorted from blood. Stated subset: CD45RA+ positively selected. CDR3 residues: CASSRLGGAYEKLFF. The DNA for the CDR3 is TGCGCCAGCAGCCGCCTGGGGGGCGCGTATGAAAAACTGTTTTTT.